One and the same sample provided the 8 T cell receptor beta chains below, sequenced in a study of sequential checkpoint blockade in melanoma. Produced via immunoSEQ multiplex PCR; TCRdb's table is partial and in-frame only. The table shows 25,000 to 30,000 clones, with approximately 80% occurring only once. The treatment is: randomized to nivolumab then ipilimumab (arm A) or the reverse (arm B). The sample here was CD8+ T cells sorted from blood (inferred from file names), taken from a patient given nivolumab and ipilimumab in sequence. Receptors were obtained from a human donor with melanoma.

The rearrangement uses TRBV2 and TRBJ1-5; 7 nucleotides agree with TRBD1. The CDR3 consists of 15 residues. CDR1 SNHLY and CDR2 FYNNEI come from the germline V gene. J was trimmed by 10 bases and V by 5 bases; bases with no gene match: 14. The CDR3 here is CASSFSTDRADPQHF. Written as DNA, the CDR3 is TGTGCCAGCAGTTTTTCTACCGACAGGGCGGACCCCCAGCATTTT. The variable domain in full, completed from reference TRBV2 and TRBJ1-5, reads EPEVTQTPSHQVTQMGQEVILRCVPISNHLYFYWYRQILGQKVEFLVSFYNNEISEKSEIFDDQFSVERPDGSNFTLKIRSTKLEDSAMYFCASSFSTDRADPQHFGDGTRLSIL.

This chain joins TRBV5-1 and TRBJ2-7; tentatively, D is TRBD2 (6 bases). With 4 bases removed from V and 4 bases from J, the gap between germline ends came to 18 bases. There are 15 residues in the CDR3. Germline lookup yields CDR1 SGHRS and CDR2 YFSETQ. As DNA, the CDR3 is TGCGCCAGCAGCCGTCCGGGAGAAGGCAGTTACGAGCAGTACTTC. The encoded protein is CASSRPGEGSYEQYF. Using reference TRBV5-1 and TRBJ2-7 for the parts outside the CDR3, the full variable domain is KAGVTQTPRYLIKTRGQQVTLSCSPISGHRSVSWYQQTPGQGLQFLFEYFSETQRNKGNFPGRFSGRQFSNSRSEMNVSTLELGDSALYLCASSRPGEGSYEQYFGPGTRLTVT.

This clone was seen a single time. This rearrangement joins TRBV29-1 to TRBJ2-7, with 8 nucleotides matching TRBD1. This CDR3 is 12 amino acids long. V was pared by 3 bases and J by 6 bases, with 4 bases of the junction left unmatched. The germline V gene has CDR1 SQVTM and CDR2 ANQGSEA. CDR3 DNA: TGCAGCGTTGACGGACAGGGTTTCGAGCAGTACTTC. Translating gives CSVDGQGFEQYF.

The V and J genes are TRBV7-2 and TRBJ2-7; 8 bases map to TRBD2. This CDR3 comprises 13 residues. Trimming removed 7 bases from V and 3 bases from J; junction bases left unmatched: 5. Germline CDR1 reads SGHTA; CDR2 reads FQGNSA. CDR3 in DNA: TGTGCCAGCAAACTACTAGCGGACTACGAGCAGTACTTC. Its protein is CASKLLADYEQYF.

Only one count was recorded for this clone. V usage is TRBV6-5 and J usage is TRBJ2-1; TRBD2 is a possible D gene (7 bases). V was pared by 4 bases and J by 5 bases, with 15 bases between. Germline CDR1 MNHEY, CDR2 SVGAGI. The CDR3 sequence is 15 residues long. The CDR3: CASSLGRGAHNEQFF. The CDR3 coding sequence is TGTGCCAGCAGTTTAGGACGGGGGGCACACAATGAGCAGTTCTTC.

The chain joins TRBV7-6 to TRBJ2-1, with a possible D match to TRBD1 (6 bases). The CDR3 is 12 residues long. Deletions cut 8 bases from V and 5 bases from J, with 10 bases between. Germline V gives CDR1 SGHVS, CDR2 FNYEAQ. CDR3 nucleotides: TGTGCCAGCTACTCAGGGGACAATGAGCAGTTCTTC. Its protein product is CASYSGDNEQFF.

J is TRBJ2-7 and V is TRBV7-9, with TRBD1 matching over 11 bases. Germline V gene sequence: CDR1 SEHNR, CDR2 FQNEAQ (reference sequence). The J segment lost 3 bases and the V segment lost 5 bases, leaving 6 bases of the junction unmatched. CDR3 length: 15 amino acids. The CDR3 loop reads CASSPRTGGGYEQYF. The CDR3 DNA reads TGTGCCAGCAGCCCCCGGACAGGGGGCGGCTACGAGCAGTACTTC.

The rearrangement uses TRBV29-1 and TRBJ1-5; 7 bases line up with TRBD1. This CDR3 spans 15 amino acids. V shed 5 bases and J 0 bases; nucleotides not matched to a gene: 7. Germline CDR1 and CDR2: SQVTM and ANQGSEA. CDR3: CSVLTGENSNQPQHF. The CDR3 DNA sequence: TGCAGCGTTCTAACAGGGGAAAATAGCAATCAGCCCCAGCATTTT.